This TCR beta chain was obtained from a study of blood T cell repertoires in COVID-19. Overall study: Researchers got acute and convalescent COVID-19 samples from the United States, Italy and Spain. Nucleic acid was either cDNA or gDNA, and it came from T cells, B-cell-depleted T cells, or PBMCs.

The CDR3 loop spans 17 amino acids. The germline V and J ends were trimmed by 5 bases and 0 bases, with 17 bases remaining between them. Germline CDR1 SGHVS, CDR2 FQNEAQ. In the original workflow: From reference gene primer amplification, estimates of nucleated cell counts were derived. Clones were read by immunoSEQ multiplex PCR, and TCRdb kept only the in-frame ones, dropping some. The V and J calls and clone size were taken over from that table, and D and trimming were inferred from the DNA. The sample records roughly 110,000 clones, about 88% being singletons. The sequenced sample consisted of peripheral blood. The receptor was derived from a man in his forties with acute or convalescent COVID-19. The gene calls are TRBV7-8 and TRBJ1-3; no clear D. The CDR3: CASSPRLITDSGNTIYF. The CDR3 DNA is TGTGCCAGCAGCCCCCGACTGATAACTGACTCTGGAAACACCATATATTTT.